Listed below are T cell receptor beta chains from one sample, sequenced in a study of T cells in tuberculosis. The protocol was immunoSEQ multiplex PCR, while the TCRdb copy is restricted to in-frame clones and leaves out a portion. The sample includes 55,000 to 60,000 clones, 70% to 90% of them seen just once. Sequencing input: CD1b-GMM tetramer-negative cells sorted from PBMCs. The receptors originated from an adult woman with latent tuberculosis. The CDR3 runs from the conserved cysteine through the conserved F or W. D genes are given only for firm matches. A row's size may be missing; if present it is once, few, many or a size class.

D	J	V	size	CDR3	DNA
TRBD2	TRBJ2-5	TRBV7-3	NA	CASSWGTSGRVRQETQYF	TGTGCCAGCAGCTGGGGGACTAGCGGGAGAGTCAGGCAAGAGACCCAGTACTTC
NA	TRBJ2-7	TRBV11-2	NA	CASSLAGHPRYEQYF	TGTGCCAGCAGCTTAGCGGGACACCCCCGTTACGAGCAGTACTTC
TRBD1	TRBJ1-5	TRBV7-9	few	CASSWGQGSNQPQHF	TGTGCCAGCAGCTGGGGACAGGGGAGCAATCAGCCCCAGCATTTT
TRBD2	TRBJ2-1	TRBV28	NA	CASSLEGLASEQFF	TGTGCCAGCAGTTTAGAGGGACTAGCAAGTGAGCAGTTCTTC
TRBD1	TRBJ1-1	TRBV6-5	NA	CASSPGYRGAEAFF	TGTGCCAGCAGCCCGGGCTACAGGGGTGCTGAAGCTTTCTTT
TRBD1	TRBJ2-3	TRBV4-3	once	CASSQDSTGTVTDTQYF	TGCGCCAGCAGCCAAGATTCGACGGGGACAGTCACAGATACGCAGTATTTT
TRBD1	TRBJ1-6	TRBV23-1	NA	CASSQFYRGDNSPLHF	TGCGCCAGCAGTCAATTCTACAGGGGAGATAATTCACCCCTCCACTTT
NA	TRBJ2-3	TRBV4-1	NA	CASSPLLAASTDTQYF	TGCGCCAGCAGCCCCCTTTTAGCGGCTAGCACAGATACGCAGTATTTT
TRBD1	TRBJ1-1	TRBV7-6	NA	CASSLGKRRTGDTEAFF	TGTGCCAGCAGCTTAGGAAAACGACGGACAGGTGACACTGAAGCTTTCTTT
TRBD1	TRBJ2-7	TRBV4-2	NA	CASSQDRYGQGSYEQYF	TGTGCCAGCAGCCAAGATAGATACGGACAGGGGTCCTACGAGCAGTACTTC